This is a list of T cell receptor beta chains from one sample in a study of T cell responses to AZD1222 COVID-19 vaccine. Clones were read by immunoSEQ multiplex PCR, and TCRdb kept only the in-frame ones, dropping some. The sample carries 250,000 to 300,000 clones, about 94% recorded once. The sequencing used peripheral blood, collected 28 days after the second AZD1222 dose. These receptor sequences come from an adult who received the AZD1222 COVID-19 vaccine. CDR3s include the opening cysteine and the closing phenylalanine or tryptophan. D genes are given only for firm matches. Only part of the rows carry a size: once, few, many, or a class if the clone is expanded.

D: TRBD1; size: NA; J: TRBJ2-1; V: TRBV2; CDR3: CASSDWDRYNEQFF; DNA: TGTGCCAGCAGCGACTGGGACAGGTACAATGAGCAGTTCTTC
D: NA; size: NA; J: TRBJ1-2; V: TRBV18; CDR3: CASSPTVSNYGYTF; DNA: TGTGCCAGCTCACCGACGGTTTCTAACTATGGCTACACCTTC
D: NA; size: NA; J: TRBJ1-1; V: TRBV2; CDR3: CASRVGTEAFF; DNA: TGTGCCAGCAGGGTAGGGACTGAAGCTTTCTTT
D: NA; size: NA; J: TRBJ1-2; V: TRBV7-2; CDR3: CASSSGRNYGYTF; DNA: TGTGCCAGCAGCTCCGGACGGAACTATGGCTACACCTTC
D: TRBD2; size: NA; J: TRBJ2-1; V: TRBV11-2; CDR3: CASSLDPLAGGEQFF; DNA: TGTGCCAGCAGCTTAGACCCGCTAGCGGGAGGTGAGCAGTTCTTC
D: NA; size: NA; J: TRBJ1-1; V: TRBV30; CDR3: CAWSVQDTEAFF; DNA: TGTGCCTGGAGTGTACAAGATACTGAAGCTTTCTTT
D: NA; size: NA; J: TRBJ2-2; V: TRBV5-4; CDR3: CASSLAAGARGTGELFF; DNA: TGTGCCAGCAGCTTGGCCGCCGGGGCCCGGGGCACCGGGGAGCTGTTTTTT
D: NA; size: NA; J: TRBJ2-4; V: TRBV2; CDR3: CASRTGMTLAKNIQYF; DNA: TGTGCCAGCAGGACGGGTATGACGCTAGCCAAAAACATTCAGTACTTC
D: NA; size: NA; J: TRBJ2-2; V: TRBV7-9; CDR3: CASSLDRNTGELFF; DNA: TGTGCCAGCAGCTTAGACCGGAACACCGGGGAGCTGTTTTTT
D: TRBD2; size: NA; J: TRBJ2-1; V: TRBV6-4; CDR3: CASSQTSGGFNEQFF; DNA: TGTGCCAGCAGCCAGACTAGCGGGGGATTCAATGAGCAGTTCTTC
D: NA; size: NA; J: TRBJ2-7; V: TRBV7-2; CDR3: CASSLSGLGEQYF; DNA: TGTGCCAGCAGCTTAAGCGGCTTAGGGGAGCAGTACTTC
D: NA; size: NA; J: TRBJ1-2; V: TRBV5-6; CDR3: CASSLGGGRRLPSNYGYTF; DNA: TGTGCCAGCAGCTTGGGAGGAGGCAGACGCCTTCCCTCTAACTATGGCTACACCTTC
D: TRBD1; size: once; J: TRBJ1-2; V: TRBV27; CDR3: CASSVRQGDGYTF; DNA: TGTGCCAGCAGTGTGAGACAGGGAGATGGCTACACCTTC
D: TRBD2; size: once; J: TRBJ2-7; V: TRBV7-8; CDR3: CASSLGTSGRGYEQYF; DNA: TGTGCCAGCAGCCTCGGGACTAGCGGGAGGGGGTACGAGCAGTACTTC
D: TRBD1; size: NA; J: TRBJ1-4; V: TRBV7-6; CDR3: CASTALETGGEKLFF; DNA: TGTGCCAGCACCGCCCTTGAGACAGGGGGTGAAAAACTGTTTTTT
D: NA; size: NA; J: TRBJ1-3; V: TRBV5-1; CDR3: CASSLDRENTIYF; DNA: TGCGCCAGCAGCTTGGACAGGGAAAACACCATATATTTT
D: NA; size: NA; J: TRBJ2-7; V: TRBV28; CDR3: CASSPQGLSYEQYF; DNA: TGTGCCAGCAGTCCCCAGGGACTCTCCTACGAGCAGTACTTC